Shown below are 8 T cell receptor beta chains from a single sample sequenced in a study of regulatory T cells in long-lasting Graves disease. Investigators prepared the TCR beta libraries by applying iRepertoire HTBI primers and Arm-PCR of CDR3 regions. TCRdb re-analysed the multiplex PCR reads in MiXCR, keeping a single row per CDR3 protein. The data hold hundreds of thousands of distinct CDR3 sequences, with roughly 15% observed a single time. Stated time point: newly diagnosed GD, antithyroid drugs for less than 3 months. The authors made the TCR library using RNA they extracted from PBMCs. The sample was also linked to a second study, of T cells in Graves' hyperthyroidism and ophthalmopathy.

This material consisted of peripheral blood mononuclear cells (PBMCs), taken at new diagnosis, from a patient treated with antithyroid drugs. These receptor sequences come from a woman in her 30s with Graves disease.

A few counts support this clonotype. CDR3 amino acids: CASSSSGVAAGNNEQFF. In DNA form, the CDR3 reads TGTGCCAGCAGTTCCTCAGGGGTAGCGGCAGGGAACAATGAGCAGTTCTTC. The chain uses TRBV28 and TRBJ2-1; either TRBD1 or TRBD2 may supply D (6 bases each). Per germline, CDR1 MDHEN and CDR2 SYDVKM. Trimming cost V 4 bases and J 5 bases, with 21 bases left between them. This CDR3 has 17 residues. The full variable domain, completed using reference TRBV28 and TRBJ2-1, is DVKVTQSSRYLVKRTGEKVFLECVQDMDHENMFWYRQDPGLGLRLIYFSYDVKMKEKGDIPEGYSVSREKKERFSLILESASTNQTSMYLCASSSSGVAAGNNEQFFGPGTRLTVL.

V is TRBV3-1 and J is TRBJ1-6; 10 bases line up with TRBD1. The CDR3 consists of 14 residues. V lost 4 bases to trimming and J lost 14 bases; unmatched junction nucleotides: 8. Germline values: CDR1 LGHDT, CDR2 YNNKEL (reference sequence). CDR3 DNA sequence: TGTGCCAGCAGCCCTGGACAGGGGGGCAGGACCCTCCACTTT. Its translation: CASSPGQGGRTLHF.

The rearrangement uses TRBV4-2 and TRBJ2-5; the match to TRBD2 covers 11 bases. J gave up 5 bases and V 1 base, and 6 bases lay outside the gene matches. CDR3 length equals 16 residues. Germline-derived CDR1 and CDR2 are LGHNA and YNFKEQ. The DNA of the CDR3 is TGTGCCAGCAGCCAAGGCGGTAGCGGGGGGGTGGAGACCCAGTACTTC. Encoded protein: CASSQGGSGGVETQYF.

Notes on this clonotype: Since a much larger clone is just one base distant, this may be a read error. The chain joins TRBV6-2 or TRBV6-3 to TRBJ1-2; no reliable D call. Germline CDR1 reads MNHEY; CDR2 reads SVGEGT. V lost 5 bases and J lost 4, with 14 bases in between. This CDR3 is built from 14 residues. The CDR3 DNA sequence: TGTGCCAGCAGTCGAGACATCACGGTCTATGGCTACACCTTC. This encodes CASSRDITVYGYTF.

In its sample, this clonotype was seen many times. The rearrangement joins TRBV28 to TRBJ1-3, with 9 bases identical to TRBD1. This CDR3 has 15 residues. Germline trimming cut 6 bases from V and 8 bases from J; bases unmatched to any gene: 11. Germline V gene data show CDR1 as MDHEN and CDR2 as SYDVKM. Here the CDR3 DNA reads TGTGCCAGCAGGGCACACCGGGACAGGGCAGACACCATATATTTT. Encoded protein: CASRAHRDRADTIYF.

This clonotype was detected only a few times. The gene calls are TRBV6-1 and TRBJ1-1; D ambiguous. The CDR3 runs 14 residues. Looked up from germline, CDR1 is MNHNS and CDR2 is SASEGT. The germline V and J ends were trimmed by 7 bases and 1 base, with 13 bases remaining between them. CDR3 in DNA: TGTGCCAGCACCCCAAGGAGTTGGAACACTGAAGCTTTCTTT. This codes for CASTPRSWNTEAFF.

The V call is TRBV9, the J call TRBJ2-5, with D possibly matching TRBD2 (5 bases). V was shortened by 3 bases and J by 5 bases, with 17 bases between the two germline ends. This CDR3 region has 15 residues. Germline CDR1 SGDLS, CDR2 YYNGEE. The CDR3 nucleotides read TGTGCCAGCAGCGGCGGGCAGGTCGGGTCGGAGACCCAGTACTTC. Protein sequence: CASSGGQVGSETQYF.

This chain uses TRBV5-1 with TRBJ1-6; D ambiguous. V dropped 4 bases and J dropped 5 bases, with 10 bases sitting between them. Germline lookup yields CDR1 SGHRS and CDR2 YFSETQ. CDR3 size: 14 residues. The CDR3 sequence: CASSTTVNNSPLHF. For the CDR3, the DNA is TGCGCCAGCAGCACGACGGTTAATAATTCACCCCTCCACTTT.